This T cell receptor (beta chain) was identified during a study of CXCR3-negative and CXCR3-positive naive CD8 T cells. TRB cDNA was prepared as libraries by UMI-labeled 5' RACE. TCRdb re-called the 5' RACE reads; one entry per CDR3 protein, DNA not given. The sample yields about 6,700 distinct CDR3 sequences, of which the top ten take up less than 1.3%. Germline V gene lookup returns CDR1 MGHDK and CDR2 SYGVNS. CDR3 size: 13 residues. The gene calls are TRBV25-1 and TRBJ1-1; TCRdb picks TRBD1, but there is no DNA to check that call. The receptor was derived from a human donor in good health. Some clones in this sample may be carry-over from other donors' samples. Material for sequencing was naive CXCR3- CD8+ T cells from blood. The subset here: CD45RO-CCR7+CD27+CD95- naive CD8+ T cells lacking CXCR3 (TNR3-). CDR3 in amino acids: CASSYGTGRVAFF.